Detailed here is one T cell receptor (beta chain). Its antigen is not known. This entry is derived from a study of T cells in localized non-small cell lung cancer. Study conclusions and caveats: In uninvolved adjacent lung, T cell clonality reached its highest value, exceeding tumor. Overall survival was longer when the density of T cells in the blood was higher.

Profiled with immunoSEQ multiplex PCR; TCRdb holds only in-frame clones, not every one. In the table there are 48,000 or so clones, about 80% of which are singletons. This CDR3 spans 14 amino acids. Germline V lookup: CDR1 SEHNR, CDR2 FQNEAQ (reference sequence). Trimming cost V 5 bases and J 1 base; bases outside gene matches: 3. The clonotype comes from a man between 40 and 70 years old with stage I squamous cell lung carcinoma. This sample comprised peripheral blood, obtained before any cancer treatment. The V and J genes are TRBV7-9 and TRBJ2-7, with TRBD1 identical over 9 bases. CDR3 amino acids: CASSRQGGSYEQYF. The CDR3 bases are TGTGCCAGCAGCCGACAGGGGGGGTCCTACGAGCAGTACTTC.